Listed below are T cell receptor beta chains from one sample, sequenced in a study of regulatory T cells in long-lasting Graves disease. TCRdb passed the multiplex PCR reads through MiXCR, listing each CDR3 protein once. The sample has hundreds of thousands of distinct CDR3 sequences; approximately 13% are singletons. This sample also belongs to another study, concerning T cells in Graves' hyperthyroidism and ophthalmopathy.

The source was peripheral blood mononuclear cells (PBMCs), collected at new diagnosis, from a patient treated with antithyroid drugs. Source of these receptors: a man in his thirties or forties with Graves disease. The CDR3 runs from the conserved cysteine through the conserved F or W.

J | V | CDR3
TRBJ2-1 | TRBV25-1 | CASSVSVALSDEQFF
TRBJ2-2 | TRBV9 | CASSGLGGELFF
TRBJ2-1 | TRBV5-1 | CASSNLKTSGSGNEQFF
TRBJ2-3 | TRBV5-1 | CASSRPGPPTDTQYF
TRBJ2-7 | TRBV7-9 | CASSLEGEAKEQYF
TRBJ2-7 | TRBV2 | CASSGLAGNEQYF
TRBJ2-1 | TRBV10-1 | CASSAGESLDNEQFF
TRBJ2-1 | TRBV7-9 | CASSLDAEQFF
TRBJ2-5 | TRBV7-2 | CASSLVRDETQYF
TRBJ1-4 | TRBV27 | CASSSTGIDEKLFF
TRBJ2-7 | TRBV12-3/TRBV12-4 | CASSQTKDEQYF
TRBJ1-1 | TRBV29-1 | CSVTRTDNTEAFF
TRBJ2-1 | TRBV6-1 | CASSPDRDSYNEQFF
TRBJ1-1 | TRBV2 | CASLRGQASEAFF
TRBJ2-5 | TRBV5-1 | CASSFTSGRATETQYF
TRBJ2-2 | TRBV24-1 | CATSDLRQGWTGELFF
TRBJ1-4 | TRBV11-2 | CASSRSLNEKLFF
TRBJ2-7 | TRBV27 | CASSPLTGSSYEQYF
TRBJ2-3 | TRBV20-1 | CSAPPGTSTDTQYF
TRBJ2-1 | TRBV24-1 | CATSDTSFIGEQFF
TRBJ1-2 | TRBV29-1 | CSVGAGGSGYTF
TRBJ1-3 | TRBV7-2 | CASSSQGYNTIYF
TRBJ2-3 | TRBV12-3/TRBV12-4 | CASSDSGSTDTQYF
TRBJ2-7 | TRBV27 | CASRYEESYEQYF
TRBJ2-2 | TRBV14 | CASSQLLGRTGELFF
TRBJ1-1 | TRBV6-1 | CASTDRVGVTEAFF
TRBJ1-5 | TRBV12-3/TRBV12-4 | CASSLLGWKPQHF
TRBJ2-1 | TRBV20-1 | CSARGGPSAQFF
TRBJ2-7 | TRBV7-2 | CASSLAPGGLLSYEQYF